This T cell receptor beta chain was captured in a study of T-cell reconstitution after alpha-beta-depleted transplantation in children. Unique molecular identifiers were used to barcode this TCRbeta library. TCRdb independently ran MiXCR on the PCR reads; one entry per CDR3 protein. The sample holds 600,000 to 700,000 distinct CDR3 sequences, approximately 16% seen once. A remark on this clonotype: This clone may be a read error of a much larger clone one base away.

This CDR3 has 14 amino acids. The sample was PBMCs from the stem cell graft donor, taken from the stem cell graft. This TCR came from a human donor who donated a stem cell graft to a child with acute myeloid leukemia. The chain recombines TRBV12-3 or TRBV12-4 with TRBJ1-1; unclear D gene. Written as DNA, the CDR3 is TGTACCAGCATTAACGGGTTCTATGGGGTAAAAGCTTTCTTT. It yields the protein CTSINGFYGVKAFF.